This T cell receptor beta chain appears in the sequencing data of a study of cytomegalovirus exposure and HLA in healthy donors. Study-level background: HLA-typed donors were the source of 83 million or so unique TCRs held in an early data release.

The PCR ran on 60 Vbeta and 13 Jbeta primers. In the study's own analysis: Later, an analysis found roughly 80 million unique TCR beta chains, and 10 million to 11 million of these were shared. Assay used: immunoSEQ multiplex PCR; TCRdb lists only in-frame clones, some missing. That table supplies the V and J calls and clone size; D and trimming were determined from the DNA. Its table records tens of thousands of clones. This CDR3 region has 15 residues. Germline CDR1 and CDR2: SGHRS and YFSETQ. The ends were cut back, 1 base at V and 6 bases at J, with 14 bases in the middle. Likely unrecorded immune exposures existed in these nominally healthy donors.

Sequencing was done on a sample of PBMCs. The receptor's source is a man in his forties or fifties in good health and CMV-seronegative. The V call is TRBV5-1, the J call TRBJ1-5; D is uncertain. The DNA of the CDR3 is TGCGCCAGCAGCTTGTTTTCCGGGCGGGGTCAGCCCCAGCATTTT. This encodes CASSLFSGRGQPQHF.